This record looks at one TCR beta chain sequence and its context. Germline V gene lookup returns CDR1 SGHDT and CDR2 YYEEEE. Trimming removed 0 bases from V and 4 bases from J; junction bases left unmatched: 8. The CDR3 contains 17 residues. These data originate in a study of control samples from healthy donors and cancer patients. The method was immunoSEQ multiplex PCR; TCRdb's version includes in-frame clones alone and lacks a portion of them. This sample has about 150,000 clones, with about nine tenths found just once. The receptor was isolated from a young man in good health. This sequence joins TRBV5-6 and TRBJ2-7; the match to TRBD2 covers 12 bases. Sequences were obtained from blood. CDR3 DNA: TGTGCCAGCAGCTTGGGCCTACTAGCGGGGGGCCCTTACGAGCAGTACTTC. It is translated as CASSLGLLAGGPYEQYF.